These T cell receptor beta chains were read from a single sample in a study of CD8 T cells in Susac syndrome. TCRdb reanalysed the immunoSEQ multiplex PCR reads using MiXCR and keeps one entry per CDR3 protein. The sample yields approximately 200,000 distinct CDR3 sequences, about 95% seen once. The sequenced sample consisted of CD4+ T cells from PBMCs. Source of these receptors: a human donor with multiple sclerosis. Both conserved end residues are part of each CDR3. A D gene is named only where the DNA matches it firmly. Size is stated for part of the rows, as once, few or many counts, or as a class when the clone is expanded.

CDR3nt: TGCAGCGTTAGGGTAGCTAGCGGGAGGAACACGCAGTATTTT; CDR3aa: CSVRVASGRNTQYF; d_gene: TRBD2; j_gene: TRBJ2-3; abundance: -; len: 14; v_gene: TRBV29-1
CDR3nt: TGCAGCGTTTTTCCCGCGGCCTCGACAGATACGCAGTATTTT; CDR3aa: CSVFPAASTDTQYF; d_gene: -; j_gene: TRBJ2-3; abundance: -; len: 14; v_gene: TRBV29-1
CDR3nt: TGTGCCAGCAGCCAAGATAGGGAACGACTGCAGTTCTTC; CDR3aa: CASSQDRERLQFF; d_gene: -; j_gene: TRBJ2-1; abundance: -; len: 13; v_gene: TRBV14
CDR3nt: TGTGCCAGCAGCCCCACAGGAGTTTCAGATACGCAGTATTTT; CDR3aa: CASSPTGVSDTQYF; d_gene: -; j_gene: TRBJ2-3; abundance: -; len: 14; v_gene: TRBV7-9
CDR3nt: TGTGCCAGCAGCCGAGGGGGACCGACGTTCTCTAACTATGGCTACACCTTC; CDR3aa: CASSRGGPTFSNYGYTF; d_gene: -; j_gene: TRBJ1-2; abundance: -; len: 17; v_gene: TRBV7-9
CDR3nt: TGTGCCAGCAGCCGAGGGGCTGAAGCTTTCTTT; CDR3aa: CASSRGAEAFF; d_gene: -; j_gene: TRBJ1-1; abundance: -; len: 11; v_gene: TRBV3-1
CDR3nt: TGTGCCAGCAGTTTGGACAGAAGCAATCAGCCCCAGCATTTT; CDR3aa: CASSLDRSNQPQHF; d_gene: -; j_gene: TRBJ1-5; abundance: -; len: 14; v_gene: TRBV12-3/TRBV12-4
CDR3nt: TGTGCCACCAGTGCGCCGGGGGCGCATAGCGGGACTGAGCAGTTCTTC; CDR3aa: CATSAPGAHSGTEQFF; d_gene: TRBD2; j_gene: TRBJ2-1; abundance: -; len: 16; v_gene: TRBV24-1
CDR3nt: TGTGCCAGCAGCTTGGATCAGGGCCAACGCGAGCAGTACTTC; CDR3aa: CASSLDQGQREQYF; d_gene: -; j_gene: TRBJ2-7; abundance: once; len: 14; v_gene: TRBV5-4
CDR3nt: TGTGCCACGGGCCCTGAGGTCTCGAGCGAGCAGTACTTC; CDR3aa: CATGPEVSSEQYF; d_gene: -; j_gene: TRBJ2-7; abundance: -; len: 13; v_gene: TRBV28
CDR3nt: TGTGCCAGCAGCTTAGCAGCGGGAGAGCTTCGCGAGCAGTACTTC; CDR3aa: CASSLAAGELREQYF; d_gene: TRBD2; j_gene: TRBJ2-7; abundance: once; len: 15; v_gene: TRBV7-6
CDR3nt: TGTGCCAGCAGCCAAGGGGTCGATTCCTTCGTCAACTATGGCTACACCTTC; CDR3aa: CASSQGVDSFVNYGYTF; d_gene: -; j_gene: TRBJ1-2; abundance: -; len: 17; v_gene: TRBV14
CDR3nt: TGTGCCAGCTCGGGGGACAGCTCCTACGAGCAGTACTTC; CDR3aa: CASSGDSSYEQYF; d_gene: TRBD1; j_gene: TRBJ2-7; abundance: -; len: 13; v_gene: TRBV18
CDR3nt: TGTGCCAGTAGCCCTGGCGGGGGGAGAAACTATGGCTACACCTTC; CDR3aa: CASSPGGGRNYGYTF; d_gene: -; j_gene: TRBJ1-2; abundance: once; len: 15; v_gene: TRBV19
CDR3nt: TGCAGTGCTTCAGACAGGGAAGCTTTCTTT; CDR3aa: CSASDREAFF; d_gene: -; j_gene: TRBJ1-1; abundance: -; len: 10; v_gene: TRBV20-1
CDR3nt: TGTGCCAGCAGCCAAGATTTTGTCCCGGCGGGCGAGCAGTACTTC; CDR3aa: CASSQDFVPAGEQYF; d_gene: -; j_gene: TRBJ2-7; abundance: -; len: 15; v_gene: TRBV3-1
CDR3nt: TGTGCTAGTGGTTTGTCGATGGGCAGGCGGGGAACTGAAGCTTTCTTT; CDR3aa: CASGLSMGRRGTEAFF; d_gene: -; j_gene: TRBJ1-1; abundance: -; len: 16; v_gene: TRBV12-5
CDR3nt: TGTGCCAGCAGTTCACTAGCGGGTCATATCCTTTACAATGAGCAGTTCTTC; CDR3aa: CASSSLAGHILYNEQFF; d_gene: TRBD2; j_gene: TRBJ2-1; abundance: -; len: 17; v_gene: TRBV6-2/TRBV6-3
CDR3nt: TGTGCCAGCAGCTCCTTCGGATCGGCGGGAGGGGCCAACGTCCTGACTTTC; CDR3aa: CASSSFGSAGGANVLTF; d_gene: -; j_gene: TRBJ2-6; abundance: -; len: 17; v_gene: TRBV7-9
CDR3nt: TGTGCCAGCAGTGAAGCGATGCGGGGCTCAAACTATGGCTACACCTTC; CDR3aa: CASSEAMRGSNYGYTF; d_gene: -; j_gene: TRBJ1-2; abundance: -; len: 16; v_gene: TRBV2
CDR3nt: TGTGCCAGCAGCCACGTTACGGAGACCTACGAGCAGTACTTC; CDR3aa: CASSHVTETYEQYF; d_gene: -; j_gene: TRBJ2-7; abundance: -; len: 14; v_gene: TRBV14
CDR3nt: TGCGCCAGCAGCCAAGTAGGCCTAGCGGGAATCACCTACGAGCAGTACTTC; CDR3aa: CASSQVGLAGITYEQYF; d_gene: TRBD2; j_gene: TRBJ2-7; abundance: -; len: 17; v_gene: TRBV4-1
CDR3nt: TGCAGCGTTGTTTGGCGGGACAGGGGTGAGACTGAAGCTTTCTTT; CDR3aa: CSVVWRDRGETEAFF; d_gene: TRBD1; j_gene: TRBJ1-1; abundance: -; len: 15; v_gene: TRBV29-1
CDR3nt: TGCGCCAGCAGCTTGGTGGTTCGGCCAAGGGAACGCGAGCAGTACTTC; CDR3aa: CASSLVVRPREREQYF; d_gene: -; j_gene: TRBJ2-7; abundance: -; len: 16; v_gene: TRBV5-1
CDR3nt: TGTGCCGGCAAGGCTACCTACAATGAGCAGTTCTTC; CDR3aa: CAGKATYNEQFF; d_gene: -; j_gene: TRBJ2-1; abundance: -; len: 12; v_gene: TRBV2
CDR3nt: TGTGCCAGCTCCGCAGATAGCAATCAGCCCCAGCATTTT; CDR3aa: CASSADSNQPQHF; d_gene: -; j_gene: TRBJ1-5; abundance: few; len: 13; v_gene: TRBV2
CDR3nt: TGCAGCGGCAGCAGGGCGAACACTGAAGCTTTCTTT; CDR3aa: CSGSRANTEAFF; d_gene: -; j_gene: TRBJ1-1; abundance: -; len: 12; v_gene: TRBV29-1
CDR3nt: TGTGCCAGCAGCACTTTCACATCTGGAGTCCTGACTTTC; CDR3aa: CASSTFTSGVLTF; d_gene: -; j_gene: TRBJ2-6; abundance: -; len: 13; v_gene: TRBV7-9
CDR3nt: TGTGCCAGCAGCTCATCTTCGGCCCGGGCCCAGCATTTT; CDR3aa: CASSSSSARAQHF; d_gene: -; j_gene: TRBJ1-5; abundance: -; len: 13; v_gene: TRBV3-1
CDR3nt: TGCAGTGCTCCCCAGGGGGACCGGGGGTCCCAGCATTTT; CDR3aa: CSAPQGDRGSQHF; d_gene: TRBD1; j_gene: TRBJ1-5; abundance: -; len: 13; v_gene: TRBV20-1
CDR3nt: TGTGCCAGCGCAAATCCGGACAGGGAAGGAACTGAAGCTTTCTTT; CDR3aa: CASANPDREGTEAFF; d_gene: TRBD1; j_gene: TRBJ1-1; abundance: -; len: 15; v_gene: TRBV9
CDR3nt: TGTGCCACCGCTACGCCATTCTCCTACGAGCAGTACTTC; CDR3aa: CATATPFSYEQYF; d_gene: -; j_gene: TRBJ2-7; abundance: once; len: 13; v_gene: TRBV24-1
CDR3nt: TGTGCCTGCCGCAGGGCCCAAGAGACCCAGTACTTC; CDR3aa: CACRRAQETQYF; d_gene: -; j_gene: TRBJ2-5; abundance: -; len: 12; v_gene: TRBV30
CDR3nt: TGTGCCACGACAAATAGCAATCAGCCCCAGCATTTT; CDR3aa: CATTNSNQPQHF; d_gene: -; j_gene: TRBJ1-5; abundance: once; len: 12; v_gene: TRBV28
CDR3nt: TGTGCCAGCAGTTCCGGGACAGGTGGCTATGGCTACACCTTC; CDR3aa: CASSSGTGGYGYTF; d_gene: TRBD1; j_gene: TRBJ1-2; abundance: -; len: 14; v_gene: TRBV12-3/TRBV12-4
CDR3nt: TGCAGTGCACGACCCGGGACAGGGTCTACTGAAGCTTTCTTT; CDR3aa: CSARPGTGSTEAFF; d_gene: TRBD1; j_gene: TRBJ1-1; abundance: -; len: 14; v_gene: TRBV20-1
CDR3nt: TGTGCCTGGGCAGGCGGTAGCGATCAGCCCCAGCATTTT; CDR3aa: CAWAGGSDQPQHF; d_gene: -; j_gene: TRBJ1-5; abundance: -; len: 13; v_gene: TRBV30
CDR3nt: TGTGCCAGCAGCTCCTACGGACGTGGGACAGATACGCAGTATTTT; CDR3aa: CASSSYGRGTDTQYF; d_gene: -; j_gene: TRBJ2-3; abundance: -; len: 15; v_gene: TRBV5-4
CDR3nt: TGCGCCAGCAGTCTGGGGACTGTTGGGGCAGATACGCAGTATTTT; CDR3aa: CASSLGTVGADTQYF; d_gene: -; j_gene: TRBJ2-3; abundance: -; len: 15; v_gene: TRBV5-1
CDR3nt: TGTGCCTGGAGGTCGGGACGGTCCACAGATACGCAGTATTTT; CDR3aa: CAWRSGRSTDTQYF; d_gene: -; j_gene: TRBJ2-3; abundance: -; len: 14; v_gene: TRBV30
CDR3nt: TGTGCCTGGAGTCAAAGCGAGGTGGGTCAGCCCCAGCATTTT; CDR3aa: CAWSQSEVGQPQHF; d_gene: -; j_gene: TRBJ1-5; abundance: once; len: 14; v_gene: TRBV30
CDR3nt: TGTGCCAGCAGCTTCCACCGGGATGGGCAGTTCTTC; CDR3aa: CASSFHRDGQFF; d_gene: -; j_gene: TRBJ2-1; abundance: -; len: 12; v_gene: TRBV13
CDR3nt: TGCAGCGCAAGGGTTTCCGACTATGGCTACACCTTC; CDR3aa: CSARVSDYGYTF; d_gene: -; j_gene: TRBJ1-2; abundance: -; len: 12; v_gene: TRBV29-1
CDR3nt: TGCCTGGCGCGGGCGAACACTGAAGCTTTCTTT; CDR3aa: CLARANTEAFF; d_gene: -; j_gene: TRBJ1-1; abundance: -; len: 11; v_gene: TRBV20-1
CDR3nt: TGTGCCAGCAGCGTAACGGCGTACACCGGGGAGCTGTTTTTT; CDR3aa: CASSVTAYTGELFF; d_gene: -; j_gene: TRBJ2-2; abundance: -; len: 14; v_gene: TRBV9
CDR3nt: TGTGCCAGCAGCCCATCGTTTCATTCACCCCTCCACTTT; CDR3aa: CASSPSFHSPLHF; d_gene: -; j_gene: TRBJ1-6; abundance: -; len: 13; v_gene: TRBV14
CDR3nt: TGTGCCAGCAGCTCATCCCTCGCGACTAGCAAGGAGCAGTACTTC; CDR3aa: CASSSSLATSKEQYF; d_gene: TRBD2; j_gene: TRBJ2-7; abundance: -; len: 15; v_gene: TRBV7-2
CDR3nt: TGTGCCTGGACAGCACAGGGTTACGAGCAGTACTTC; CDR3aa: CAWTAQGYEQYF; d_gene: -; j_gene: TRBJ2-7; abundance: -; len: 12; v_gene: TRBV30
CDR3nt: TGTGCCTGGAAGCGGGAGTGGGGCGAGCAGTACTTC; CDR3aa: CAWKREWGEQYF; d_gene: TRBD2; j_gene: TRBJ2-7; abundance: -; len: 12; v_gene: TRBV30
CDR3nt: TGCAGCGTCGCTACTAGCGGGGACTCCTACGAGCAGTACTTC; CDR3aa: CSVATSGDSYEQYF; d_gene: TRBD2; j_gene: TRBJ2-7; abundance: -; len: 14; v_gene: TRBV29-1
CDR3nt: TGTGCCAGCAGTGAACAGGGTTCGAATAATTCACCCCTCCACTTT; CDR3aa: CASSEQGSNNSPLHF; d_gene: -; j_gene: TRBJ1-6; abundance: -; len: 15; v_gene: TRBV2
CDR3nt: TGTGCCAGCAGCCCCCTCGACGGGGCCGAGACCCAGTACTTC; CDR3aa: CASSPLDGAETQYF; d_gene: -; j_gene: TRBJ2-5; abundance: -; len: 14; v_gene: TRBV11-1
CDR3nt: TGTGCCACTACCGGGACAGGGCAAGAGACCCAGTACTTC; CDR3aa: CATTGTGQETQYF; d_gene: TRBD1; j_gene: TRBJ2-5; abundance: -; len: 13; v_gene: TRBV2
CDR3nt: TGTGCCAGCAGCCAATCAACGAGGACGCAGTATTTT; CDR3aa: CASSQSTRTQYF; d_gene: -; j_gene: TRBJ2-3; abundance: -; len: 12; v_gene: TRBV3-1
CDR3nt: TGTGCCAGCAGTTTAGGTCGACAGGTTGGTCACACCTTC; CDR3aa: CASSLGRQVGHTF; d_gene: -; j_gene: TRBJ1-2; abundance: -; len: 13; v_gene: TRBV12-3/TRBV12-4